A single T cell receptor beta chain is shown here with its context. Its antigen is as yet unknown. Clones were read by immunoSEQ multiplex PCR, and TCRdb kept only the in-frame ones, dropping some. The sample shows more than 70,000 clones, around 94% of them seen only once. The data stem from a study of OX40 agonist ivuxolimab in advanced cancers. Study-wide context: In this trial design, patients received ivuxolimab intravenously at 0.01 to 10 mg/kg every 2 weeks.

Regarding the study as a whole: Clones of CD4+ and CD8+ blood T cells grew by week 6 at doses of 0.1 to 3.0 mg/kg.

Germline V CDR1 and CDR2: SGHDT, YYEEEE. CDR3 size: 18 residues. V lost 4 bases, J lost 7 bases, and 19 bases stayed unmatched. On cycle 4 day 1 and cycle 7 day 1, as well as at baseline, blood was sampled. The sample consisted of CD4+ or CD8+ T cells sorted from blood, taken in a trial of the OX40 agonist ivuxolimab. V is TRBV5-6 and J is TRBJ2-1; 8 nucleotides align to TRBD2. The receptor was derived from an adult with an advanced solid tumor such as melanoma, head and neck, liver or kidney cancer. CDR3 sequence (DNA): TGTGCCAGCAGCCGATACCTACAAAGCGGGAGCGTCTTGAATGAGCAGTTCTTC. The encoded protein is CASSRYLQSGSVLNEQFF.